This T cell receptor (beta chain) was recorded in a study of T cell responses to AZD1222 COVID-19 vaccine. General study points: Donors in the cohort were predominantly white British and more often female, and clonal diversity was possibly underestimated.

Sequencing was performed with immunoSEQ multiplex PCR; in TCRdb, only in-frame clones are kept and a portion is missing. The table shows 95,000 to 150,000 clones, with over 75% occurring only once. Trimming removed 3 bases from V and 4 bases from J, with 12 bases in between. Germline loops: CDR1 SGHVS, CDR2 FQNEAQ. The CDR3 contains 14 residues. For this clone: The antigen remains undetermined.

This sequence joins TRBV7-8 and TRBJ2-5, with D possibly TRBD2 on 5 matching bases. The receptor's source is an adult in good health. Material: peripheral blood, obtained on day 0 of AZD1222 vaccination. For the CDR3, the DNA is TGTGCCAGCAGCTTTCTCCAGGCGGGAGAGACCCAGTACTTC. This codes for CASSFLQAGETQYF.